This T cell receptor beta chain was captured by sequencing in a study of T-cell reconstitution after alpha-beta-depleted transplantation in children. Unique molecular identifiers were used in preparing the TCRbeta library. Each CDR3 protein gets one entry after TCRdb re-called the PCR reads with MiXCR. This table holds 240,000 or so distinct CDR3 sequences, roughly 8.2% found once. Germline V lookup: CDR1 LGHNA, CDR2 YSLEER. V trimming: 1 base; J trimming: 1 base; junction bases outside the gene matches: 4. The CDR3 covers 15 residues. Notes on the study in general: Expanded graft clones numbering several hundred reportedly gave rise to alpha-beta T cells about two months after transplant.

This clonotype was observed at least ten times. What it binds is unknown. The V call is TRBV4-3, the J call TRBJ2-7; 7 bases agree with TRBD2. The input for sequencing was PBMCs, mostly from graft donor cells, taken 180 days after TCRalphabeta/CD19-depleted stem cell transplant. The receptor was derived from a male patient between 5 and 17 years old who had a stem cell transplant for acute lymphoblastic leukemia, so the T cells may come from the graft donor. The CDR3 loop reads CASSQAWRGSYEQYF. The CDR3 region has the DNA TGCGCCAGCAGCCAAGCATGGCGGGGGTCCTACGAGCAGTACTTC.